This T cell receptor (beta chain) originates from a study of T cell responses to AZD1222 COVID-19 vaccine. Broader study findings: CD4 TCRs associated with vaccination spanned spike, dominating at 160-218 and 743-854. Close to half of spike-specific TCRs reportedly recognize unmutated variant regions.

Germline loops: CDR1 MNHEY, CDR2 SMNVEV (reference sequence). The CDR3 is made up of 15 amino acids. The V end lost 2 bases, the J end lost 1 base, and 11 bases lay between the germline ends. As concerns this clone: Its target is unknown.

Data came from immunoSEQ multiplex PCR; TCRdb stores just in-frame clones and leaves some out. This sample carries under 120,000 clones, around nine tenths of them seen once, and the ten largest clones take about 2.5%. The sequence was obtained from an adult who received the AZD1222 COVID-19 vaccine. The chain uses TRBV27 and TRBJ1-2; D is ambiguous. The starting material was peripheral blood, obtained 28 days after the second AZD1222 dose. CDR3 sequence reads: CASSLRNVGNYGYTF. In DNA form, the CDR3 reads TGTGCCAGCAGTTTACGTAATGTGGGTAACTATGGCTACACCTTC.